The 26 T cell receptor beta chains presented below share a single source sample, sequenced in a study of T cells in Graves' hyperthyroidism and ophthalmopathy. Amplification of TCR beta CDR3 regions used RNA as the template. TCR CDR3 underwent first-round RT-PCR with the HTBI primer set. TCRdb recomputed calls from the multiplex PCR reads with MiXCR, one row per CDR3 protein. The sample yields hundreds of thousands of distinct CDR3 sequences, 38% seen once. Sequencing used blood. The receptors were gathered from a man aged 18-30 years with Graves' hyperthyroidism.

The chain employs TRBV25-1 and TRBJ2-2; 8 nucleotides line up with TRBD2. This CDR3 region has 14 residues. With V trimmed by 8 bases and J by 3 bases, 5 bases remained unmatched. From germline, CDR1 is MGHDK and CDR2 SYGVNS. CDR3 protein: CASVSGTHTGELFF. As DNA, the CDR3 is TGTGCCAGCGTTAGCGGGACGCACACCGGGGAGCTGTTTTTT.

The gene calls are TRBV15 and TRBJ1-5, with TRBD1 as a possible D gene (5 bases). This CDR3 spans 14 amino acids. Trimming took 4 bases from V and 3 from J, leaving 10 bases between them. Germline V gives CDR1 LNHNV, CDR2 YYDKDF (reference sequence). The CDR3 sequence: CATSTLRDNQPQHF. The CDR3 DNA reads as TGTGCCACCAGCACTCTCAGGGACAATCAGCCCCAGCATTTT.

This clonotype was counted between two and nine times. This chain links TRBV6-6 with TRBJ1-5; D is perhaps TRBD1 (5 bases). Germline V gives CDR1 MNHNY, CDR2 SVGAGI (reference sequence). The CDR3 has 16 residues. Trimming left V 2 bases short and J 4 bases short, with 15 bases between. The CDR3, as DNA: TGTGCCAGCAGTTACGGTGAGGGGATGTGGAATCAGCCCCAGCATTTT. Protein product: CASSYGEGMWNQPQHF.

The chain uses TRBV14 and TRBJ2-7, with 10 bases fitting TRBD2. Unmatched junction bases numbered 6, after V lost 0 bases and J lost 4 bases. Germline loops: CDR1 SGHDN, CDR2 FVKESK. This CDR3 contains 16 residues. The DNA for the CDR3 is TGTGCCAGCAGCCAAGATGGGCTAGCGGGGGTGTACGAGCAGTACTTC. Translated: CASSQDGLAGVYEQYF.

This clonotype was detected a few times. This chain connects TRBV10-3 to TRBJ1-4; 8 bases line up with TRBD1. CDR3 size: 17 residues. V was clipped by 6 bases and J by 8 bases; unmatched bases: 17. The germline CDR1 and CDR2 sequences are ENHRY and SYGVKD. The CDR3 nucleotides read TGTGCCATCAGCCCAGGGGGCCCGACCGATTCGCCCGAAAAACTGTTTTTT. This gives the protein CAISPGGPTDSPEKLFF.

This clonotype appeared many times. V and J are TRBV7-2 and TRBJ2-7; TRBD1 is a possible D gene (6 bases). V lost 3 bases and J 3 bases, leaving 15 bases between the germline ends. This CDR3 contains 15 residues. Looked up from germline, CDR1 is SGHTA and CDR2 is FQGNSA. The CDR3 region has the DNA TGTGCCAGCAGCTTGGGACACCCAAACCTCTACGAGCAGTACTTC. Translated: CASSLGHPNLYEQYF.

The genes are TRBV7-2 and TRBJ1-3; D unresolved. Germline CDR1 SGHTA, CDR2 FQGNSA. This CDR3 is built from 16 residues. V was clipped by 4 bases and J by 3 bases, with 16 bases between them. The CDR3 DNA reads TGTGCCAGCAGCTCAAAAAGTCCGGGATATGGAAACACCATATATTTT. Encoded protein: CASSSKSPGYGNTIYF. Based on the CDR3 plus reference TRBV7-2 and TRBJ1-3, the full variable domain is GAGVSQSPSNKVTEKGKDVELRCDPISGHTALYWYRQSLGQGLEFLIYFQGNSAPDKSGLPSDRFSAERTGGSVSTLTIQRTQQEDSAVYLCASSSKSPGYGNTIYFGEGSWLTVV.

A few counts support this clonotype. The chain carries TRBV12-3 or TRBV12-4 and TRBJ2-7, with 8 bases identical to TRBD2. Trimming cost V 5 bases and J 6 bases; bases outside gene matches: 9. This CDR3 spans 14 amino acids. The CDR3 nucleotides read TGTGCCAGCAGTCCCGGGACTAGTTCAGGCGAGCAGTACTTC. It is translated as CASSPGTSSGEQYF.

The chain combines TRBV4-1 with TRBJ2-7; the match to TRBD2 covers 13 bases. With V trimmed by 4 bases and J by 7 bases, 7 bases remained unmatched. CDR3 size: 15 residues. CDR1 is MGHRA and CDR2 is YSYEKL in the germline V gene. CDR3 coding DNA: TGCGCCAGCAGCCCACTACTAGCGGGGGGGCAGGAGCAGTACTTC. Translating it yields CASSPLLAGGQEQYF.

In the case of this clonotype: This may be a read error, as it is one base from a much larger clone. The chain couples TRBV6-1 to TRBJ1-2; D remains ambiguous. Looked up from germline, CDR1 is MNHNS and CDR2 is SASEGT. The CDR3 sequence is 14 residues long. The chain's CDR3 is CAISEALRDYGYTF. The CDR3 region has the DNA TGTGCCATCAGTGAAGCGCTAAGGGACTATGGCTACACCTTC.

The chain carries TRBV20-1 and TRBJ2-2, with 7 bases that match TRBD2. This CDR3 is 15 amino acids long. CDR1 is DFQATT and CDR2 is SNEGSKA in the germline V gene (reference sequence). J was trimmed by 4 bases and V by 0 bases; bases with no gene match: 5. CDR3 sequence: CSARDWREGTGELFF. In nucleotides, the CDR3 is TGCAGTGCTAGAGATTGGAGGGAGGGCACCGGGGAGCTGTTTTTT.

The chain is built from TRBV6-5 and TRBJ2-7; D is undetermined. The CDR3 covers 14 residues. The germline gives CDR1 MNHEY, CDR2 SVGAGI. The V and J ends lost 0 bases and 2 bases respectively, with 8 bases between them. The CDR3 DNA is TGTGCCAGCAGTTACTCGGCCGGCCCCTACGAGCAGTACTTC. This encodes CASSYSAGPYEQYF.

This clonotype was seen more than once but under ten times. V usage is TRBV12-3 or TRBV12-4 and J usage is TRBJ2-2; D uncertain. V lost 4 bases, J lost 4 bases, and 10 bases lay in between. The CDR3 has 14 amino acids. The CDR3 DNA follows: TGTGCCAGCAGTTCGCACGGTGTCACCGGGGAGCTGTTTTTT. Protein: CASSSHGVTGELFF.

This clonotype was observed at least ten times. The CDR3: CATTGETYEQYF. CDR3 in DNA: TGTGCCACCACGGGGGAAACCTACGAGCAGTACTTC. The V call is TRBV7-2, the J call TRBJ2-7, with D possibly TRBD2 on 6 matching bases. Germline assignment: CDR1 SGHTA and CDR2 FQGNSA. V was trimmed by 10 bases and J by 2 bases, leaving 12 bases between them. The CDR3 spans 12 residues. Filled out from reference TRBV7-2 and TRBJ2-7, the complete variable domain reads GAGVSQSPSNKVTEKGKDVELRCDPISGHTALYWYRQSLGQGLEFLIYFQGNSAPDKSGLPSDRFSAERTGGSVSTLTIQRTQQEDSAVYLCATTGETYEQYFGPGTRLTVT.

The V call is TRBV10-3, the J call TRBJ2-7, with TRBD1 identical over 7 bases. CDR3 size: 13 residues. The germline V gene has CDR1 ENHRY and CDR2 SYGVKD. Trimming at V came to 6 bases and at J to 1 base, leaving 3 bases not matched to a gene. CDR3 loop: CAISQGQSYEQYF. The CDR3 region has the DNA TGTGCCATCAGCCAGGGACAGTCCTACGAGCAGTACTTC.

The chain has TRBV12-3 or TRBV12-4 and TRBJ2-5, with 10 nucleotides matching TRBD1. The CDR3 contains 14 residues. With V trimmed by 4 bases and J by 5 bases, 4 bases remained unmatched. CDR3 region: CASSWTGGDETQYF. DNA for the CDR3: TGTGCCAGCAGTTGGACAGGGGGGGACGAGACCCAGTACTTC.

This clonotype was seen just once. V gene TRBV5-1 combines with J gene TRBJ2-7, with TRBD1 identical over 7 bases. V was clipped by 3 bases and J by 6 bases; unmatched bases: 12. The germline gives CDR1 SGHRS, CDR2 YFSETQ. The CDR3 has 15 amino acids. DNA for the CDR3: TGCGCCAGCAGCTGGAATACACAGGGGTCCGGCGAGCAGTACTTC. This codes for CASSWNTQGSGEQYF.

This clonotype was seen ten or more times. This chain links TRBV29-1 with TRBJ1-2; the D gene is possibly TRBD1 (6 bases). CDR1 is SQVTM, CDR2 ANQGSEA, per germline. There are 13 residues in the CDR3. Trimming pared 7 bases from V and 5 bases from J, leaving 17 bases between. CDR3 loop: CSGLPEQGYGYTF. CDR3 sequence (DNA): TGCAGCGGTCTACCCGAACAGGGTTATGGCTACACCTTC.

The rearrangement links TRBV25-1 to TRBJ2-5; D perhaps matches TRBD1 (6 bases). The V and J ends lost 8 bases and 4 bases respectively, with 11 bases between them. Germline V gene sequence: CDR1 MGHDK, CDR2 SYGVNS. CDR3 length equals 12 residues. CDR3 coding DNA: TGTGCCAGCGTACAGGGTGGAGAGACCCAGTACTTC. Amino acid sequence: CASVQGGETQYF.

This clonotype has a count of ten or more. The V and J genes are TRBV20-1 and TRBJ2-2; a possible D gene is TRBD1 (5 bases). Germline V CDR1 and CDR2: DFQATT, SNEGSKA (reference sequence). Trimming took 2 bases from V and 3 from J, leaving 7 bases between them. This CDR3 contains 13 residues. The DNA of the CDR3 is TGCAGTGCTAGACGACAGCACACCGGGGAGCTGTTTTTT. This sequence encodes CSARRQHTGELFF.

V and J are TRBV7-2 and TRBJ2-5; TRBD2 matches at 9 bases. With 9 bases clipped from V and 5 bases from J, the junction kept 13 bases outside the gene matches. The germline V gene encodes CDR1 SGHTA and CDR2 FQGNSA. The CDR3 extends over 15 amino acids. The CDR3 here is CASEPLAGNEETQYF. In DNA form, the CDR3 reads TGTGCCAGTGAGCCTCTAGCGGGAAATGAGGAGACCCAGTACTTC. The full variable domain, its missing parts supplied by reference TRBV7-2 and TRBJ2-5, is GAGVSQSPSNKVTEKGKDVELRCDPISGHTALYWYRQSLGQGLEFLIYFQGNSAPDKSGLPSDRFSAERTGGSVSTLTIQRTQQEDSAVYLCASEPLAGNEETQYFGPGTRLLVL.

This chain uses TRBV2 with TRBJ2-5; TRBD2 matches at 9 bases. The junction had 7 bases not matched to a gene; V was cut back by 10 bases and J by 1 base. CDR3 length equals 14 residues. Per the germline V gene, CDR1 is SNHLY and CDR2 is FYNNEI. This CDR3 is CAIEREEGQETQYF. CDR3 nucleotide sequence: TGTGCCATAGAGCGGGAGGAGGGCCAAGAGACCCAGTACTTC.

J is TRBJ1-1 and V is TRBV19; D might be TRBD1 (6 bases). This CDR3 is 15 amino acids long. V lost 9 bases to trimming and J lost 2 bases, with 19 bases between them. The germline CDR1 and CDR2 sequences are LNHDA and SQIVND (reference sequence). This CDR3 is CASSLTGPRNTEAFF. Here the CDR3 DNA reads TGTGCCAGCAGCTTGACAGGCCCCCGAAACACTGAAGCTTTCTTT.

This clonotype occurred a few times. The chain links TRBV19 to TRBJ1-1; 10 bases fit TRBD1. The length of the CDR3 is 17 residues. Germline-derived CDR1 and CDR2 are LNHDA and SQIVND (reference sequence). Trimming cost V 5 bases and J 2 bases; bases outside gene matches: 11. The CDR3 reads CASSARDRGRRNTEAFF. The CDR3 bases are TGTGCCAGTAGTGCCCGGGACAGGGGCCGGAGAAACACTGAAGCTTTCTTT.

The chain's CDR3 is CASRRRLGTDTQYF. The CDR3 DNA reads TGTGCCAGCCGGAGGAGGCTGGGCACAGATACGCAGTATTTT. This chain uses TRBV13 with TRBJ2-3, with D possibly TRBD2 on 5 matching bases. The CDR3 has 14 amino acids. Germline V gives CDR1 PRHDT, CDR2 FYEKMQ (reference sequence). V was cut by 8 bases and J by 1 base, with 13 bases left in between.

Remarks on this clonotype: This could be a read error, since a much larger clone is one nucleotide away. The rearrangement links TRBV29-1 to TRBJ2-2; D is perhaps TRBD2 (5 bases). The CDR3 totals 14 residues. The germline V gene encodes CDR1 SQVTM and CDR2 ANQGSEA. CDR3 amino acids: CSVEEGVGTGELFF. In DNA, the CDR3 is TGCAGCGTCGAAGAGGGAGTTGGCACCGGGGAGCTGTTTTTT.